This T cell receptor beta chain was observed in a study of CD8+ T cells in alopecia areata. With regard to this clone: Antigen unknown. At the DNA level, this CDR3 is encoded by other sequences in the same sample as well.

Trimming left V 1 base short and J 7 bases short, with 5 bases between. There are 12 residues in the CDR3. Germline V CDR1 and CDR2: SEHNR, FQNEAQ (reference sequence). The sequencing template was cDNA reverse transcribed from extracted RNA. The method was immunoSEQ multiplex PCR; TCRdb's version includes in-frame clones alone and lacks a portion of them. The sample has over 110,000 clones, 40% to 65% seen once. General study results and limits: Especially in alopecia totalis/universalis, lesional scalp showed greater clonality than normal scalp did. The study also sequences resident alphabeta T cells of normal skin in scalp samples. Sharing of TCRs across patients appeared less clear than in mice, possibly for HLA-related reasons.

Alopecia areata patients gave lesional scalp punch biopsies and peripheral blood samples. This receptor was identified in a human donor with alopecia areata. Here the sequenced sample was CD4+ T cells sorted from blood, taken at week 0. The rearrangement uses TRBV7-9 and TRBJ1-5; D not certain. CDR3 region: CASSLDGQPQHF. The CDR3 nucleotides read TGTGCCAGCAGCTTAGATGGCCAGCCCCAGCATTTT.